This T cell receptor (beta chain) was sequenced in a study of shared clonotypes between healthy human individuals. Study-level background: Three CD4 naive, three CD4 memory, two CD8 naive and one CD8 memory plate were used per donor.

Terminally differentiated effector memory CD45RA+ cells were excluded by CCR7 positive selection of CD45RO-negative cells. The deep-level immunoSEQ assay was used. Sequencing was performed with immunoSEQ multiplex PCR; in TCRdb, only in-frame clones are kept and a portion is missing. This table has under 600,000 clones, roughly 98% appearing once. The CDR3 extends over 15 amino acids. Trimming took 7 bases from V and 3 from J, leaving 16 bases between them. Germline assignment: CDR1 MNHNY and CDR2 SVGAGI (reference sequence). Sequencing input: naive CD8+ T cells sorted from blood. The chain couples TRBV6-6 to TRBJ1-5; unclear D gene. This TCR was recovered from a man aged 25 to 40 in good health. The CDR3 sequence is CASTSRLEDNQPQHF. CDR3 nucleotides: TGTGCCAGCACTTCGAGACTGGAGGACAATCAGCCCCAGCATTTT.